Ten or more counts support the clone carrying this T cell receptor beta chain. TCRdb independently ran MiXCR on the reads; one entry per CDR3 protein. The profile shows hundreds of thousands of distinct CDR3 sequences, about 33% of them singletons. Germline CDR1 SGHAT, CDR2 FQDESV (reference sequence). This CDR3 contains 14 residues. Trimming cost V 3 bases and J 5 bases, with 13 bases left between them. This sample is part of a study of T cell repertoires in cytomegalovirus infection. The chain has TRBV11-1 and TRBJ1-1; TRBD1 is a possible D gene (5 bases). Sequenced input: PBMCs. This sequence was found in a human donor in good health (CMV status not recorded). Some clones in this sample may be carry-over from other donors' samples. Written as DNA, the CDR3 is TGTGCCAGCAGCTTGACGGGGGGACGGACTGAAGCTTTCTTT. Amino acids: CASSLTGGRTEAFF.